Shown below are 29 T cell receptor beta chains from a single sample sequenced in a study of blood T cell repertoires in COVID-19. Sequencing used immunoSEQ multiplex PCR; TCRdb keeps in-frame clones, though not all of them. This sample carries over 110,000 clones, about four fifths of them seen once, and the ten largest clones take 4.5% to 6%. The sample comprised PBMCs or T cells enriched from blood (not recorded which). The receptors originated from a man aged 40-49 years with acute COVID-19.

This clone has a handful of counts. In nucleotides, the CDR3 is TGCGCCAGCAGCCAAGCAATTGCGGGGTCGGGTTCACCCCTCCACTTT. Translated: CASSQAIAGSGSPLHF. This chain links TRBV4-3 with TRBJ1-6, with D uncertain. Germline V gives CDR1 LGHNA, CDR2 YSLEER. V was pared by 1 base and J by 9 bases, with 16 bases between. This CDR3 contains 16 residues.

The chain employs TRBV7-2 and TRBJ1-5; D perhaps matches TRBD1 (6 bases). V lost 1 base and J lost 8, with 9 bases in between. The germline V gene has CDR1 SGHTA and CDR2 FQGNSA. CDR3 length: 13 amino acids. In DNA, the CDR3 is TGTGCCAGCAGCTTAGAGGGGGATGAGCCCCAGCATTTT. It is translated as CASSLEGDEPQHF.

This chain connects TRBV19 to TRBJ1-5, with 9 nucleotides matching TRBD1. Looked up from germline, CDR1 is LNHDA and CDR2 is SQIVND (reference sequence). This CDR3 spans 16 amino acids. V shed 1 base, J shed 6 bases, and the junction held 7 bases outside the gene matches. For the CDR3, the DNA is TGTGCCAGTAGTATAGGGACAGGGGACCTGACTCAGCCCCAGCATTTT. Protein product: CASSIGTGDLTQPQHF.

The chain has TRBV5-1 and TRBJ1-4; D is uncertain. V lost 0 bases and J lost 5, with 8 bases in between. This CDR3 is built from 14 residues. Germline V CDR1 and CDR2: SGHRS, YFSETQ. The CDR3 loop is CASSLGALNEKLFF. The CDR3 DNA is TGCGCCAGCAGCTTGGGAGCTCTCAATGAAAAACTGTTTTTT.

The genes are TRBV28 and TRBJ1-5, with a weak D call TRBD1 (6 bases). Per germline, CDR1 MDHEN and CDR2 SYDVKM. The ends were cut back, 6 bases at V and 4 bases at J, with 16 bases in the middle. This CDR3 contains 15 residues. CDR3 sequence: CASRPSDRLNQPQHF. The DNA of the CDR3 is TGTGCCAGCAGACCATCCGACAGGCTAAATCAGCCCCAGCATTTT.

This chain's CDR3 is CASSHPGLAGGPLMTDTQYF. The CDR3 nucleotides read TGCGCCAGCAGTCATCCCGGACTAGCGGGAGGGCCGTTGATGACAGATACGCAGTATTTT. The V gene is TRBV23-1, the J gene TRBJ2-3; the match to TRBD2 covers 15 bases. TRBV23-1 is an ORF; its function is uncertain. The CDR3 runs to 20 residues. J was trimmed by 3 bases and V by 3 bases; bases with no gene match: 13.

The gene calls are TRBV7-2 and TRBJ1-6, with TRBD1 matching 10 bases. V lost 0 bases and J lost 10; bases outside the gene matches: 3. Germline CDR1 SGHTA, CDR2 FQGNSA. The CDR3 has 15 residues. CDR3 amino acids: CASSLAGTGESPLHF. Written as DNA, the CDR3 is TGTGCCAGCAGCTTAGCCGGGACAGGGGAATCACCCCTCCACTTT.

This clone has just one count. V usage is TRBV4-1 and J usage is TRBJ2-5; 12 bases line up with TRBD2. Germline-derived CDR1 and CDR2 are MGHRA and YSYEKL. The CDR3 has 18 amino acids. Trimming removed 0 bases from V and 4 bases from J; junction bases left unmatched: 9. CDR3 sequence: CASSQDPSSGRGGETQYF. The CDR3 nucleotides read TGCGCCAGCAGCCAAGATCCTTCTAGCGGGAGGGGGGGAGAGACCCAGTACTTC.

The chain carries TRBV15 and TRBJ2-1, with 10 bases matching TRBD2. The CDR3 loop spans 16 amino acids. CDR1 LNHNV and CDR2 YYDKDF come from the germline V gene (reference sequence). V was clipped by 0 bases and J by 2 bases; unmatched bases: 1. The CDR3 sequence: CATSRDLAGAYNEQFF. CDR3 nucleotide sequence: TGTGCCACCAGCAGAGATCTAGCGGGAGCCTACAATGAGCAGTTCTTC.

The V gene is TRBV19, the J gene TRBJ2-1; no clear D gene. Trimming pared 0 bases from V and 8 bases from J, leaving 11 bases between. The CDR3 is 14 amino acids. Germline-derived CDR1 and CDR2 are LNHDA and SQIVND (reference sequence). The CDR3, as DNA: TGTGCCAGTAGTATAGATCAGAACGGGTATGAGCAGTTCTTC. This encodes CASSIDQNGYEQFF.

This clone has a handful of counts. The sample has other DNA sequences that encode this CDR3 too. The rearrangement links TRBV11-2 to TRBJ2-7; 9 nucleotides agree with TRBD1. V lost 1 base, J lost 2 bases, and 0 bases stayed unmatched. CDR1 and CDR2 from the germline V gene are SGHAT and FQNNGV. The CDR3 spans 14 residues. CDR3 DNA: TGTGCCAGCAGCTTAGGGACAGGGGCCTACGAGCAGTACTTC. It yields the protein CASSLGTGAYEQYF.

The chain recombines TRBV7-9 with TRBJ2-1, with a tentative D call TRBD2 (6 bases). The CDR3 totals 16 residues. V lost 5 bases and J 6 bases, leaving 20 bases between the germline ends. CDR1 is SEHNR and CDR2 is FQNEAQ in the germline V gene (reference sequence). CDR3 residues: CASSPPRGSPPNEQFF. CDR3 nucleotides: TGTGCCAGCAGCCCGCCACGGGGGAGTCCCCCCAATGAGCAGTTCTTC.

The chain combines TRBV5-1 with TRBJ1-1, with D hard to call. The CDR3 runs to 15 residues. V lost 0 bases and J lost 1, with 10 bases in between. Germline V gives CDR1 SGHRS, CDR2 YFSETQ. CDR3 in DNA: TGCGCCAGCAGCTTGGGTCCGGGAACGAACACTGAAGCTTTCTTT. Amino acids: CASSLGPGTNTEAFF.

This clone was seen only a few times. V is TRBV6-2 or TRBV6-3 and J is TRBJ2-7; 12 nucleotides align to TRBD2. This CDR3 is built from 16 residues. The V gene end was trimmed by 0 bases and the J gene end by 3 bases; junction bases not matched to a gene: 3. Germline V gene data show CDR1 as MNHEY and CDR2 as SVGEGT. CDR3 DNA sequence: TGTGCCAGCAGTTACTCAAAGACTAGCGGGAGCTACGAGCAGTACTTC. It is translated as CASSYSKTSGSYEQYF.

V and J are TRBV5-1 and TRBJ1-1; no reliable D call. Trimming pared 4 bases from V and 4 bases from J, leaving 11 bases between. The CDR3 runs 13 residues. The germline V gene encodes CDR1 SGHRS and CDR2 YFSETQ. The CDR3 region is CASSPLAGTEAFF. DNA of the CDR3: TGCGCCAGCAGCCCGTTAGCGGGCACTGAAGCTTTCTTT. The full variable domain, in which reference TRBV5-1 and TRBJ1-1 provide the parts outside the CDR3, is KAGVTQTPRYLIKTRGQQVTLSCSPISGHRSVSWYQQTPGQGLQFLFEYFSETQRNKGNFPGRFSGRQFSNSRSEMNVSTLELGDSALYLCASSPLAGTEAFFGQGTRLTVV.

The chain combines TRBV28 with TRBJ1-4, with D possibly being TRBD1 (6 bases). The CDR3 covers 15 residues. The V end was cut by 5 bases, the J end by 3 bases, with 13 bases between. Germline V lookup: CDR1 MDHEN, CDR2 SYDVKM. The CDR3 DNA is TGTGCCAGCAGTCCTACAGGGTCGTCTAATGAAAAACTGTTTTTT. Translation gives CASSPTGSSNEKLFF.

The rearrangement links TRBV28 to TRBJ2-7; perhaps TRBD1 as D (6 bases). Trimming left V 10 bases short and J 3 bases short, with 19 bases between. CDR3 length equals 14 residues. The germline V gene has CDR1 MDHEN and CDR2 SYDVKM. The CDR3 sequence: CATLTDRVNYEQYF. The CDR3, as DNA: TGTGCCACCTTAACGGACAGAGTAAACTACGAGCAGTACTTC.

CDR3 coding DNA: TGTGCCACCAGCAGTTATAGGGGACAGGGGTTCACCGGGGAGCTGTTTTTT. This encodes CATSSYRGQGFTGELFF. The genes are TRBV15 and TRBJ2-2; 10 bases are shared with TRBD1. Germline V CDR1 and CDR2: LNHNV, YYDKDF (reference sequence). V was pared by 3 bases and J by 4 bases, with 8 bases of the junction left unmatched. CDR3 length: 17 amino acids.

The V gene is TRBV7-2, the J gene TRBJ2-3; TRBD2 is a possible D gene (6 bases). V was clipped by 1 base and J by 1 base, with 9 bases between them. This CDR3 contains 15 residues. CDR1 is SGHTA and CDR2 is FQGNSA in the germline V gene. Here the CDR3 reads CASSLGGRRTDTQYF. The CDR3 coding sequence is TGTGCCAGCAGCTTAGGGGGGAGGCGCACAGATACGCAGTATTTT.

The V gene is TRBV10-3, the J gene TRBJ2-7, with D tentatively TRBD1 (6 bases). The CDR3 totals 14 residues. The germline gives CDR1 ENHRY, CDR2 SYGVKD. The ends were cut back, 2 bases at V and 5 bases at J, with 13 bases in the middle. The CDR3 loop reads CAISEGTGSDEQYF. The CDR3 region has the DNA TGTGCCATCAGTGAGGGTACAGGGTCCGACGAGCAGTACTTC.

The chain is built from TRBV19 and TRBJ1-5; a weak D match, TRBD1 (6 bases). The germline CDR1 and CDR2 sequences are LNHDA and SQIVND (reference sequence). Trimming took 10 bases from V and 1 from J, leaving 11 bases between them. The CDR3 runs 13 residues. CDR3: CATRDRSNQPQHF. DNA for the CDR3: TGTGCCACGAGAGACAGGAGCAATCAGCCCCAGCATTTT.

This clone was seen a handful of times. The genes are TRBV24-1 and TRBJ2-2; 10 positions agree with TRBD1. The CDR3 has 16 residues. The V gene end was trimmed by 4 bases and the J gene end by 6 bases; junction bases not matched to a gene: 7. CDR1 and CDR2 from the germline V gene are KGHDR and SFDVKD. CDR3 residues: CATSDRGQGRAGELFF. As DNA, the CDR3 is TGTGCCACCAGTGACCGGGGACAGGGGAGGGCCGGGGAGCTGTTTTTT.

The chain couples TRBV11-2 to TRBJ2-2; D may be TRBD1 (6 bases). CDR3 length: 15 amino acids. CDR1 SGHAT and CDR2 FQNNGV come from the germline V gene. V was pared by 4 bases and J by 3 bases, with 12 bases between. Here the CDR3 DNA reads TGTGCCAGCAGCTACGGGGACACCTACACCGGGGAGCTGTTTTTT. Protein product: CASSYGDTYTGELFF.

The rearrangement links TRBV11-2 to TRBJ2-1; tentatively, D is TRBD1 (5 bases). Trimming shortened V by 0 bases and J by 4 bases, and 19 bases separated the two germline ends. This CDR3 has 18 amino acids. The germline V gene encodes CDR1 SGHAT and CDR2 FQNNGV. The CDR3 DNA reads TGTGCCAGCAGCTTAGACCACAACCAAGGGGCGGCTTACAATGAGCAGTTCTTC. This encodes CASSLDHNQGAAYNEQFF.

The CDR3 nucleotides read TGTGCCAGCAGCGCGGGAGGGCTCGGGGTGAACACTGAAGCTTTCTTT. Encoded protein: CASSAGGLGVNTEAFF. The chain joins TRBV11-3 to TRBJ1-1; D not resolved. CDR1 is SGHNT and CDR2 is YENEEA in the germline V gene. The CDR3 is 16 amino acids. V lost 5 bases and J 0 bases, leaving 16 bases between the germline ends.

CDR3 amino acids: CASSPVDRGSNQPQHF. The CDR3, as DNA: TGTGCCAGCTCACCGGTGGACAGGGGGAGCAATCAGCCCCAGCATTTT. The rearrangement links TRBV18 to TRBJ1-5; 10 nucleotides agree with TRBD1. Per germline, CDR1 KGHSH and CDR2 LQKENI. This CDR3 has 16 amino acids. J lost 1 base, V lost 3 bases, and 3 bases had no gene match.

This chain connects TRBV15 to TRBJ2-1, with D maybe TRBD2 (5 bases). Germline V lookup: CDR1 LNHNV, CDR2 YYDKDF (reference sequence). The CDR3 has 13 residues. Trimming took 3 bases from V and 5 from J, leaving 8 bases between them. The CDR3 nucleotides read TGTGCCACCAGCAGGGACTTCAACAATGAGCAGTTCTTC. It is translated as CATSRDFNNEQFF.

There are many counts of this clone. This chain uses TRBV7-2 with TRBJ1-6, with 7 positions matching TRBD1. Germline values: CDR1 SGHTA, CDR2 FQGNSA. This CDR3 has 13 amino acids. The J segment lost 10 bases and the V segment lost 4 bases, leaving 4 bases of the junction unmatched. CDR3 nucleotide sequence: TGTGCCAGCAGCTCAACAGGGGTCTCACCCCTCCACTTT. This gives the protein CASSSTGVSPLHF.

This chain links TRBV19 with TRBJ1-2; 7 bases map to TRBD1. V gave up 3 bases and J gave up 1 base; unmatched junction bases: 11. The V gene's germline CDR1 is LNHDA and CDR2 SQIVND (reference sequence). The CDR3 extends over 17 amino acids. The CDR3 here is CASSIGGMGQLNYGYTF. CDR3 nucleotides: TGTGCCAGTAGTATCGGGGGAATGGGACAGCTTAACTATGGCTACACCTTC. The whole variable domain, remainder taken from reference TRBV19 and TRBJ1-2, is DGGITQSPKYLFRKEGQNVTLSCEQNLNHDAMYWYRQDPGQGLRLIYYSQIVNDFQKGDIAEGYSVSREKKESFPLTVTSAQKNPTAFYLCASSIGGMGQLNYGYTFGSGTRLTVV.